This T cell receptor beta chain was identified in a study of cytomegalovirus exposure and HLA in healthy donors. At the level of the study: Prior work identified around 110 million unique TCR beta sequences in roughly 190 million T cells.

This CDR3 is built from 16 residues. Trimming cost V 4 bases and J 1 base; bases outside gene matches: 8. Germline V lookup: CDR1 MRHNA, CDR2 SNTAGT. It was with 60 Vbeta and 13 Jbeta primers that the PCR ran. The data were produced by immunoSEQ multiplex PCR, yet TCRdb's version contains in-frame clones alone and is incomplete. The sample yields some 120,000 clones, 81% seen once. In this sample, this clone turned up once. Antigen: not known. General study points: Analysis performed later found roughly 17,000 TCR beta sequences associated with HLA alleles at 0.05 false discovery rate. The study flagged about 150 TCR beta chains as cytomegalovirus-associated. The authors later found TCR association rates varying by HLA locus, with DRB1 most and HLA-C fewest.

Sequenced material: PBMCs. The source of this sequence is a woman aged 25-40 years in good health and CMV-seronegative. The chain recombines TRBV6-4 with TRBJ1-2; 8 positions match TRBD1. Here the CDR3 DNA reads TGTGCCAGCAGTGTCACGGGGACAGGACTTAACTATGGCTACACCTTC. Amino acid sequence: CASSVTGTGLNYGYTF.